These 8 T cell receptor beta chains came from one sample sequenced in a study of technical replicates of blood from a few donors. Assay: immunoSEQ multiplex PCR; the TCRdb copy retains only in-frame clones and omits some. This sample has about 64,000 clones, with around 88% found just once. The source material was PBMCs. These receptors were collected from a human donor in good health. Some clones in this sample may be carry-over from other donors' samples.

This clone was counted between two and nine times. The rearrangement links TRBV9 to TRBJ2-1; 11 positions match TRBD2. The CDR3 is 15 residues long. Germline assignment: CDR1 SGDLS and CDR2 YYNGEE. After removal of 0 bases from V and 6 bases from J, the junction contained 2 bases not matched to a gene. Here the CDR3 reads CASSVEGTSGNEQFF. CDR3 sequence (DNA): TGTGCCAGCAGCGTAGAGGGGACTAGCGGCAATGAGCAGTTCTTC.

The gene calls are TRBV5-1 and TRBJ1-2, with TRBD1 matching over 10 bases. Germline trimming cut 4 bases from V and 2 bases from J; bases unmatched to any gene: 2. The CDR3 is 14 amino acids. The germline V gene encodes CDR1 SGHRS and CDR2 YFSETQ. CDR3 DNA sequence: TGCGCCAGCAGCGAGGGACAGGGGAACTATGGCTACACCTTC. This sequence encodes CASSEGQGNYGYTF.

V and J are TRBV18 and TRBJ1-2; D perhaps matches TRBD1 (5 bases). V was pared by 3 bases and J by 7 bases, with 9 bases between. Germline assignment: CDR1 KGHSH and CDR2 LQKENI. The CDR3 is 12 amino acids. The CDR3 region has the DNA TGTGCCAGCTCACCGATTCAGGGTGGCTACACCTTC. It specifies CASSPIQGGYTF. The variable domain in full, with the rest retrieved from reference TRBV18 and TRBJ1-2, is NAGVMQNPRHLVRRRGQEARLRCSPMKGHSHVYWYRQLPEEGLKFMVYLQKENIIDESGMPKERFSAEFPKEGPSILRIQQVVRGDSAAYFCASSPIQGGYTFGSGTRLTVV.

This clone showed up just once. The chain recombines TRBV14 with TRBJ2-3, with 7 bases matching TRBD2. The CDR3 totals 12 residues. Trimming at V came to 3 bases and at J to 8 bases, leaving 2 bases not matched to a gene. The germline gives CDR1 SGHDN, CDR2 FVKESK. CDR3 residues: CASSHPGGTQYF. In DNA, the CDR3 is TGTGCCAGCAGCCACCCGGGAGGTACGCAGTATTTT.

The chain combines TRBV4-1 with TRBJ2-3, with 8 positions matching TRBD2. Per germline, CDR1 MGHRA and CDR2 YSYEKL. The ends lost 1 base at V and 2 bases at J; junction bases unmatched: 11. The CDR3 sequence is 18 residues long. The CDR3 coding sequence is TGCGCCAGCAGCCAAGTAGTCGTCGGGGGGGCATTCACAGATACGCAGTATTTT. Amino acid sequence: CASSQVVVGGAFTDTQYF.

The rearrangement uses TRBV6-1 and TRBJ2-3, with 8 bases identical to TRBD2. CDR3 size: 15 residues. CDR1 is MNHNS and CDR2 is SASEGT in the germline V gene. The trim removed 1 base at V and 0 bases at J, leaving 0 bases unmatched. CDR3 loop: CASSEVAGSTDTQYF. The CDR3 nucleotides read TGTGCCAGCAGTGAAGTAGCGGGGAGCACAGATACGCAGTATTTT.

In the case of this clone: An end of the junction differs from the germline gene, which may be a read error. The V gene is TRBV7-7, the J gene TRBJ2-5; D unresolved. Germline V gene sequence: CDR1 SSHAT, CDR2 FNYEAQ (reference sequence). CDR3 length: 13 amino acids. Here the CDR3 DNA reads TGTGCCAGCAGCTTAGAATACCAGGAGACCCAGTACTTC. Amino acid sequence: CASSLEYQETQYF.

J is TRBJ1-4 and V is TRBV27; 9 nucleotides line up with TRBD1. Looked up from germline, CDR1 is MNHEY and CDR2 is SMNVEV (reference sequence). The CDR3 spans 14 residues. With V trimmed by 5 bases and J by 7 bases, 5 bases remained unmatched. CDR3 amino acids: CASSQGTGREKLFF. The CDR3 bases are TGTGCCAGCAGTCAAGGGACAGGGCGTGAAAAACTGTTTTTT.